The next 5 T cell receptor beta chains were all read from a single sample in a study of T cells in Graves' hyperthyroidism and ophthalmopathy. The source material, RNA transcripts, was used to amplify TCR beta CDR3 regions. The HTBI primer set served for first-round RT-PCR of the TCR CDR3. TCRdb re-called the multiplex PCR reads through MiXCR, storing one row per CDR3 protein. The repertoire holds around 580,000 distinct CDR3 sequences, with about a sixth as singletons. Source material: blood. Receptor source: a woman aged 18-29 years with Graves' hyperthyroidism.

This clonotype was seen a handful of times. This chain links TRBV11-2 with TRBJ2-4; 10 bases fit TRBD2. The CDR3 loop spans 21 amino acids. Germline-derived CDR1 and CDR2 are SGHAT and FQNNGV. After removal of 1 base from V and 0 bases from J, the junction contained 15 bases not matched to a gene. CDR3 amino acids: CASSLGRGTSVRQIAKNIQYF. The DNA of the CDR3 is TGTGCCAGCAGCTTAGGGCGCGGGACTAGCGTCCGACAAATAGCCAAAAACATTCAGTACTTC.

This clonotype showed up many times. J is TRBJ2-3 and V is TRBV28; no reliable D call. This CDR3 has 13 amino acids. Trimming removed 5 bases at V and 2 bases at J, with 8 bases between. Germline CDR1 is MDHEN and CDR2 is SYDVKM. CDR3 protein: CASSLLPTDTQYF. CDR3 DNA sequence: TGTGCCAGCAGTCTCCTGCCCACAGATACGCAGTATTTT. Complete variable domain (other parts from reference TRBV28 and TRBJ2-3): DVKVTQSSRYLVKRTGEKVFLECVQDMDHENMFWYRQDPGLGLRLIYFSYDVKMKEKGDIPEGYSVSREKKERFSLILESASTNQTSMYLCASSLLPTDTQYFGPGTRLTVL.

This chain links TRBV28 with TRBJ2-7, with 9 bases fitting TRBD2. V dropped 2 bases and J dropped 2; count of bases not matched to a gene: 7. The germline V gene encodes CDR1 MDHEN and CDR2 SYDVKM. CDR3 length equals 16 residues. DNA of the CDR3: TGTGCCAGCAGTTTACCAGCGGGAGGTGGGACCTACGAGCAGTACTTC. Translating gives CASSLPAGGGTYEQYF. The whole variable domain, filled in from reference TRBV28 and TRBJ2-7, reads DVKVTQSSRYLVKRTGEKVFLECVQDMDHENMFWYRQDPGLGLRLIYFSYDVKMKEKGDIPEGYSVSREKKERFSLILESASTNQTSMYLCASSLPAGGGTYEQYFGPGTRLTVT.

This clonotype was seen more than once but under ten times. This chain links TRBV20-1 with TRBJ1-5; the match to TRBD1 covers 9 bases. This CDR3 has 18 residues. The V gene's germline CDR1 is DFQATT and CDR2 SNEGSKA (reference sequence). V was pared by 2 bases and J by 7 bases, with 18 bases of the junction left unmatched. The CDR3 bases are TGCAGTGCTAGACCTTTTATGGGGGGTGGACAGGGGATCCAGCCCCAGCATTTT. It encodes CSARPFMGGGQGIQPQHF.

This clonotype was observed at least ten times. The chain employs TRBV18 and TRBJ1-1, with D hard to call. V was shortened by 3 bases and J by 2 bases, with 7 bases between the two germline ends. The CDR3 contains 13 residues. CDR1 and CDR2 from the germline V gene are KGHSH and LQKENI. CDR3 nucleotides: TGTGCCAGCTCACCTCTAGCCAACACTGAAGCTTTCTTT. This gives the protein CASSPLANTEAFF.